This TCR beta chain comes out of a study of early T cells in non-severe SARS-CoV-2 infection. The germline V gene has CDR1 DFQATT and CDR2 SNEGSKA (reference sequence). The CDR3 consists of 13 residues. V trimming: 6 bases; J trimming: 5 bases; junction bases outside the gene matches: 7. The TCR library protocol was used to attach unique molecular identifiers. These identifiers were attached to individual cDNA molecules. TCRdb used MiXCR to reprocess the 5' RACE reads, holding one entry per CDR3 protein. The sample lists 45,000 or so distinct CDR3 sequences, 23% occurring once. V is TRBV20-1 and J is TRBJ2-3; 8 bases agree with TRBD1. The material sequenced was whole blood, taken at baseline. The TCR originated in an adult who was a healthcare worker with PCR-confirmed SARS-CoV-2 infection or an uninfected control (not recorded which). The CDR3 sequence: CSAHQGAGDTQYF. As DNA, the CDR3 is TGCAGTGCCCACCAGGGGGCCGGAGATACGCAGTATTTT.